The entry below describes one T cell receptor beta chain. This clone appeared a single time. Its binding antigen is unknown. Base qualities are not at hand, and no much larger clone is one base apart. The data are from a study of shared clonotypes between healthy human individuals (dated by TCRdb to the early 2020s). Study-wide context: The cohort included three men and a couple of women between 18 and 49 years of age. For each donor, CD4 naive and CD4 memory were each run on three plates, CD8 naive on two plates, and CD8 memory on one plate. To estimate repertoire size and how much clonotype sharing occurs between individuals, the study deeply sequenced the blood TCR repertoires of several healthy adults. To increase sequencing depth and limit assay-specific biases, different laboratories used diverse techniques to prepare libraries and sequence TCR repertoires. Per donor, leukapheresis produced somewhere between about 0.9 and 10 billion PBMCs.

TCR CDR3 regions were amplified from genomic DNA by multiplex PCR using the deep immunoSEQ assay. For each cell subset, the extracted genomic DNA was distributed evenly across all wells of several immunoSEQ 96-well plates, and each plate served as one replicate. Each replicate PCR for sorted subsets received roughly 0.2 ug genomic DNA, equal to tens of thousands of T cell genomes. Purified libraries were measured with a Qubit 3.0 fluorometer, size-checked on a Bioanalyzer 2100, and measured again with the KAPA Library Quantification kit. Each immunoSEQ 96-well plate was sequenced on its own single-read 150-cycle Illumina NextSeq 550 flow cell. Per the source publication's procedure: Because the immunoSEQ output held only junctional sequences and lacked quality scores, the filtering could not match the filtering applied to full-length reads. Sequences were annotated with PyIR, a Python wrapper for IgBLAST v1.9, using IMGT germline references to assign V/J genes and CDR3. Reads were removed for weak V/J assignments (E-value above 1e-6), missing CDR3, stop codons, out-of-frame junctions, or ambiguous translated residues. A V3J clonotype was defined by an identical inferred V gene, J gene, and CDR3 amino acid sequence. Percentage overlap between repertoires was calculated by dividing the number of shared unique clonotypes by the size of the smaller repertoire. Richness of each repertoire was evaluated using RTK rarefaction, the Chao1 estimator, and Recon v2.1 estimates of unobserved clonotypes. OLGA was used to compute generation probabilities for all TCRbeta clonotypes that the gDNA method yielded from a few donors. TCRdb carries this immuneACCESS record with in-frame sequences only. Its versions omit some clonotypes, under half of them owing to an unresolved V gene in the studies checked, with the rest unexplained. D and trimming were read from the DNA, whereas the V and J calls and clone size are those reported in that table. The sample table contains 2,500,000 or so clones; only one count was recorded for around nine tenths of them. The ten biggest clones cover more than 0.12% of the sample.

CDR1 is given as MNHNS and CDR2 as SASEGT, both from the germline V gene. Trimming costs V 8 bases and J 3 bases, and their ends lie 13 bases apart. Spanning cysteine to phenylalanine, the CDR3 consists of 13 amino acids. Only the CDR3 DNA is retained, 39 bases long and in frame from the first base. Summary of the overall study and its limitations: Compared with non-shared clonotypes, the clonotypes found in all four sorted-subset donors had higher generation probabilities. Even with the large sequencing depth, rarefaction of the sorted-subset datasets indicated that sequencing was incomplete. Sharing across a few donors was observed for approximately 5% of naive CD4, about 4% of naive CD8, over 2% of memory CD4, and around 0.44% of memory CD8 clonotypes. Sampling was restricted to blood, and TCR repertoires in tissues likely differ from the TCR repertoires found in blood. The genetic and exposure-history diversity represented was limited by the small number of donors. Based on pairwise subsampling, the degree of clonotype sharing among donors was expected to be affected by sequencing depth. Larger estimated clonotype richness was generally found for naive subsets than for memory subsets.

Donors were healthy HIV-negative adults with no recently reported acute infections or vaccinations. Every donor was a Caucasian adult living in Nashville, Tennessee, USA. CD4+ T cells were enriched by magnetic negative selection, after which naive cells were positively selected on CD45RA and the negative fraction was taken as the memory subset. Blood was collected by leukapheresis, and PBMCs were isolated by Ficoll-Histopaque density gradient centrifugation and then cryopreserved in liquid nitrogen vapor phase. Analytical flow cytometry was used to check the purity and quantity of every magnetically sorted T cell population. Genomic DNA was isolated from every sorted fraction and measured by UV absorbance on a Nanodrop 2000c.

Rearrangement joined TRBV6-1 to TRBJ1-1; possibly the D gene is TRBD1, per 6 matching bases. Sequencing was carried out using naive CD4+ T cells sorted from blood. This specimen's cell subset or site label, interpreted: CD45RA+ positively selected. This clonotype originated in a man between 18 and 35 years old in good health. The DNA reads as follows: TGTGCCAGCTCGCAGGGGAGGGACACTGAAGCTTTCTTT. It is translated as CASSQGRDTEAFF.